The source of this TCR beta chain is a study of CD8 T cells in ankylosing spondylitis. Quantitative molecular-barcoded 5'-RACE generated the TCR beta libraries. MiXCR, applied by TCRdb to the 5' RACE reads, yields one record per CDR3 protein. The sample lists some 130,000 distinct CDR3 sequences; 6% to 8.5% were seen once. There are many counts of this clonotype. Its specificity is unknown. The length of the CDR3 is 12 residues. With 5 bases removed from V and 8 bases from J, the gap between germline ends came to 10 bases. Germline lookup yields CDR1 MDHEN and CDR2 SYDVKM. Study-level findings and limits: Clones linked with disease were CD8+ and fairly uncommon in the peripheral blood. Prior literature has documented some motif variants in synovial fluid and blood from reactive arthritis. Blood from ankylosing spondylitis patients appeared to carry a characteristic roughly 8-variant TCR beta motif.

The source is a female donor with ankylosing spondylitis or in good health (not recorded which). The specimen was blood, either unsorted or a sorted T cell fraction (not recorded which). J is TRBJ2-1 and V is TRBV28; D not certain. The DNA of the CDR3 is TGTGCCAGCAGTCTCCTTAGGGATGAGCAGTTCTTC. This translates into CASSLLRDEQFF.